This TCR beta chain was sequenced during a study of blood T cell repertoires in COVID-19 (dated by TCRdb to 2020 to 2021). In terms of the full investigation: Collaborator samples came from the United States, Italy and Spain and covered acute and convalescent phases of COVID-19. Subjects who had been exposed to COVID-19, were actively infected with it, or had recovered from it provided the deeply sampled blood TCRbeta repertoires that made up the dataset. The material from the prospective study consisted of cDNA or gDNA derived from T cells, B-cell-depleted T cells, or PBMCs. Samples were obtained from the ongoing ImmuneRACE study (first 160 participants) and from 950 to 1,500 subjects provided by 6 global collaborators. Where HLA class I and class II types were available, the types were taken from metadata supplied by the sample provider, not from assay-based typing. The repertoires were released in a freely available public database intended as a resource for research on the immune response to SARS-CoV-2. The sample metadata nearly always contained a de-identified subject ID, COVID-19 status, age in years and sex.

On this clone itself: Its antigen is not yet known. Base qualities are missing; no much larger clone stands one base away.

Whole blood was collected in K2EDTA tubes by collaborating institutions according to the institutions' own protocols. Collaborator samples were shipped for TCRbeta analysis as frozen whole blood, isolated PBMCs, or DNA extracted from either sample type. Study-wide findings and limitations: The amount of clinical and demographic metadata varied by source and participant and was provided uncurated.

V and J are truncated by 4 bases and 5 bases respectively, leaving an intervening sequence of 19 bases. Based on the germline V gene, the CDR1 and CDR2 sequences are MNHEY and SVGAGI. Measured from the cysteine to the phenylalanine, the CDR3 is 16 residues long. Of the read, only the CDR3 DNA is kept; its 48 bases are in frame from base 1. TCRbeta CDR3 regions were amplified from genomic DNA using the immunoSEQ Assay, a bias-controlled multiplex PCR. The authors processed their data as follows. Nucleated cell counts per sample were estimated from amplification of reference gene primers within the assay. Sequence reads were collapsed and filtered to measure the absolute abundance of every unique TCRbeta CDR3 rearrangement. For each sample, productive Simpson clonality was calculated as the square root of Simpson's diversity index across productive rearrangements. Held by TCRdb, this immuneACCESS table contains in-frame sequences only and omits some clones. Under half of the omission traces to an unresolved V gene where checked; the cause of the rest is unknown. V, J and clone size are those of that table, while D and trimming were read from the DNA. Counted in this sample were roughly 110,000 clones; 70% to 90% of them appeared once. Roughly 1.5% of the sample is taken by the ten largest.

Source material: peripheral blood. This chain is built from TRBV6-5 and TRBJ2-3; D gene: possibly TRBD2, on 5 matching bases. This sequence originates from a man between 35 and 55 years old with acute or convalescent COVID-19. DNA sequence: TGTGCCAGCAGTTTCGTCCTAGCCCCCTCGGGAGATACGCAGTATTTT. Protein translation: CASSFVLAPSGDTQYF.